This is a list of T cell receptor beta chains from one sample in a study of blood T cell repertoires in COVID-19. The protocol was immunoSEQ multiplex PCR, while the TCRdb copy is restricted to in-frame clones and leaves out a portion. The sample consists of about 190,000 clones, less than 90% of them appearing once. Sequenced: peripheral blood. The receptors derive from a man aged 25-45 years with acute or convalescent COVID-19. CDR3s include the opening cysteine and the closing phenylalanine or tryptophan. The D gene is left open where the match is weak. Clone size is given for some rows only: seen once, a few or many times, or a class if the clone is expanded.

TRBD1 TRBJ1-2 TRBV3-1/TRBV3-2 - CASSQGTGADRIGYTF TGTGCCAGCAGCCAAGGTACAGGGGCCGACCGGATTGGCTACACCTTC
TRBD1 TRBJ2-7 TRBV6-5 - CASSPTGGASHEQYF TGTGCCAGCAGCCCAACAGGGGGCGCATCCCACGAGCAGTACTTC
TRBD1 TRBJ1-5 TRBV5-1 - CASSYRQGARNQPQHF TGCGCCAGCAGCTACCGACAGGGGGCACGCAATCAGCCCCAGCATTTT
TRBD1 TRBJ1-2 TRBV19 - CASSPTGLAYGYTF TGTGCCAGTAGTCCGACAGGGTTGGCCTATGGCTACACCTTC
TRBD1 TRBJ2-2 TRBV11-2 - CASSLPTGDLYTGELFF TGTGCCAGCAGCCTCCCGACAGGGGATCTGTACACCGGGGAGCTGTTTTTT
- TRBJ2-2 TRBV6-5 - CASSYGTAGELFF TGTGCCAGCAGTTACGGGACTGCCGGGGAGCTGTTTTTT
- TRBJ2-1 TRBV5-6 - CASSLWRVDEQFF TGTGCCAGCAGCTTGTGGAGGGTAGATGAGCAGTTCTTC
- TRBJ2-1 TRBV5-4 - CASSLFFSGPAGRNEQFF TGTGCCAGCAGCTTGTTTTTTTCGGGGCCCGCGGGAAGGAATGAGCAGTTCTTC
- TRBJ1-5 TRBV5-1 once CASSLGEATNQPQHF TGCGCCAGCAGCCTCGGTGAGGCCACGAATCAGCCCCAGCATTTT
- TRBJ1-1 TRBV19 - CASSIFGRPEAFF TGTGCCAGTAGTATATTCGGGAGACCTGAAGCTTTCTTT
- TRBJ2-7 TRBV6-5 - CASSPRYEQYF TGTGCCAGCAGTCCACGGTACGAGCAGTACTTC
- TRBJ2-1 TRBV30 - CAWMAGSLNEQFF TGTGCCTGGATGGCCGGGAGTTTAAATGAGCAGTTCTTC
TRBD1 TRBJ1-4 TRBV3-1/TRBV3-2 - CASRHSGTGGEKLFF TGTGCCAGCAGGCATTCCGGGACAGGCGGTGAAAAACTGTTTTTT
- TRBJ1-5 TRBV7-9 - CASSFDLLDRSNQPQHF TGTGCCAGCAGCTTCGACCTCCTGGACAGAAGCAATCAGCCCCAGCATTTT
- TRBJ1-2 TRBV6-5 once CASTKGHLYGYTF TGTGCCAGCACCAAGGGACACCTCTATGGCTACACCTTC
TRBD1 TRBJ2-7 TRBV12-3/TRBV12-4 - CASSRIAGGEQYF TGTGCCAGCAGCCGCATAGCAGGGGGCGAGCAGTACTTC
TRBD1 TRBJ1-1 TRBV15 - CATSRELTGGTEAFF TGTGCCACCAGCAGAGAGTTAACAGGGGGAACTGAAGCTTTCTTT
TRBD1 TRBJ1-1 TRBV7-8 - CASSLPPGQGNTEAFF TGTGCCAGCAGCTTACCGCCGGGACAGGGGAACACTGAAGCTTTCTTT
TRBD2 TRBJ2-3 TRBV5-4 - CASSLAGGLTDTQYF TGTGCCAGCTCACTAGCGGGGGGCCTCACAGATACGCAGTATTTT
- TRBJ1-2 TRBV7-9 - CASSLGPGGGGYTF TGTGCCAGCAGCTTAGGTCCGGGGGGCGGCGGCTACACCTTC
TRBD2 TRBJ2-1 TRBV28 - CASLSGGSSYNEQFF TGTGCCAGCCTTAGCGGGGGGAGCTCCTACAATGAGCAGTTCTTC
TRBD1 TRBJ2-6 TRBV28 - CASSSTGSGANVLTF TGTGCCAGCAGTTCGACAGGGAGCGGGGCCAACGTCCTGACTTTC
TRBD2 TRBJ2-5 TRBV9 - CASSESSGAMLFTQYF TGTGCCAGCAGCGAGAGTAGCGGGGCCATGCTGTTCACCCAGTACTTC
TRBD1 TRBJ2-1 TRBV29-1 once CSVDAGGPFSYNEQFF TGCAGCGTAGACGCAGGGGGCCCGTTCTCCTACAATGAGCAGTTCTTC
TRBD1 TRBJ1-1 TRBV29-1 once CSVEVYRDSAFF TGCAGCGTTGAAGTGTACCGGGACAGCGCTTTCTTT
TRBD2 TRBJ2-3 TRBV30 - CALTGLADTDTQYF TGTGCCTTGACGGGACTAGCGGACACAGATACGCAGTATTTT
TRBD2 TRBJ2-5 TRBV4-2 - CASSPSSGETQYF TGTGCCAGCAGCCCCTCTAGCGGGGAGACCCAGTACTTC
- TRBJ1-1 TRBV7-9 once CASSSVDRNTEAFF TGTGCCAGCAGCTCTGTGGACAGGAACACTGAAGCTTTCTTT
- TRBJ2-1 TRBV5-1 - CASSRITGSYNEQFF TGCGCCAGCAGCCGAATCACAGGTTCCTACAATGAGCAGTTCTTC
TRBD2 TRBJ2-3 TRBV18 once CASSSGRKTDTQYF TGTGCCAGCTCCAGCGGGAGAAAAACAGATACGCAGTATTTT
- TRBJ2-2 TRBV19 once CASSITAGRGTGELFF TGTGCCAGTAGTATTACGGCAGGGCGCGGCACCGGGGAGCTGTTTTTT
TRBD1 TRBJ1-1 TRBV29-1 - CSVDRGGSGAFF TGCAGCGTCGACAGGGGAGGCAGTGGAGCTTTCTTT
- TRBJ2-2 TRBV27 - CASSLRRSSGTGELFF TGTGCCAGCAGTCTCCGCCGGAGCTCCGGCACCGGGGAGCTGTTTTTT
- TRBJ1-5 TRBV29-1 - CSVVDTFGQPQHF TGCAGCGTTGTCGACACTTTCGGTCAGCCCCAGCATTTT
- TRBJ2-2 TRBV6-5 - CASKPRRNTGELFF TGTGCCAGCAAGCCTAGGAGGAACACCGGGGAGCTGTTTTTT
TRBD1 TRBJ2-3 TRBV6-5 - CASGTTGQGTDTQYF TGTGCCAGCGGGACGACGGGACAGGGCACAGATACGCAGTATTTT
TRBD1 TRBJ2-5 TRBV27 - CASISTGGARETQYF TGTGCCAGCATCTCAACAGGGGGCGCGAGGGAGACCCAGTACTTC
- TRBJ2-3 TRBV11-3 - CASSAGTRMADTQYF TGTGCCAGCAGCGCGGGGACCCGCATGGCAGATACGCAGTATTTT
- TRBJ2-1 TRBV28 - CASRVGGETHNEQFF TGTGCCAGCAGGGTAGGCGGGGAGACCCACAATGAGCAGTTCTTC
- TRBJ1-6 TRBV28 - CASRGGKEPLHF TGTGCCAGCAGAGGAGGGAAGGAGCCCCTCCACTTT
TRBD2 TRBJ2-7 TRBV15 once CATSSGSTSGGDEQYF TGTGCCACCAGCAGCGGCTCGACTAGCGGGGGGGACGAGCAGTACTTC
- TRBJ1-6 TRBV19 - CASSMTTWGTPLHF TGTGCCAGTAGTATGACGACATGGGGCACACCCCTCCACTTT
TRBD1 TRBJ1-2 TRBV5-1 few CASSLGTGESYTF TGCGCCAGCAGCTTAGGGACAGGGGAAAGCTACACCTTC
TRBD1 TRBJ2-4 TRBV2 - CASSGGQPKNIQYF TGTGCCAGCAGTGGGGGACAGCCCAAAAACATTCAGTACTTC
TRBD1 TRBJ1-1 TRBV2 few CASSNRGLGTEAFF TGTGCCAGCAGCAACAGGGGTTTGGGCACTGAAGCTTTCTTT
- TRBJ1-1 TRBV5-1 - CASTTGQGNTEAFF TGCGCCAGCACTACAGGGCAGGGGAACACTGAAGCTTTCTTT
TRBD1 TRBJ1-5 TRBV27 - CASSFTGEPQHF TGTGCCAGCAGTTTTACAGGGGAACCCCAGCATTTT
TRBD1 TRBJ2-2 TRBV29-1 once CSVGDRKNTGELFF TGCAGCGTTGGGGACAGGAAAAACACCGGGGAGCTGTTTTTT
- TRBJ1-1 TRBV19 - CASSLIAGATEAFF TGTGCCAGTAGCCTTATCGCAGGGGCGACTGAAGCTTTCTTT
- TRBJ2-6 TRBV5-1 once CASSPVELGAGANVLTF TGCGCCAGCAGCCCAGTGGAGTTGGGAGCTGGGGCCAACGTCCTGACTTTC
- TRBJ2-1 TRBV10-3 - CAISLVLAYEQFF TGTGCCATCAGTCTGGTTCTTGCCTACGAGCAGTTCTTC
- TRBJ1-2 TRBV29-1 - CSAGGTHSNYGYTF TGCAGCGCAGGCGGGACACACTCTAACTATGGCTACACCTTC
- TRBJ1-5 TRBV20-1 - CSASFPREGQPQHF TGCAGTGCTAGTTTTCCCAGGGAGGGTCAGCCCCAGCATTTT
- TRBJ1-6 TRBV28 - CASSLRTRSLHF TGTGCCAGCAGTTTACGCACGAGATCCCTCCACTTT
TRBD1 TRBJ2-1 TRBV18 few CASSPGTGLINEQFF TGTGCCAGCTCACCAGGGACAGGGCTTATCAATGAGCAGTTCTTC
- TRBJ2-7 TRBV10-2 once CASSGAGNYEQYF TGCGCCAGCAGTGGGGCAGGGAACTACGAGCAGTACTTC
- TRBJ1-3 TRBV7-6 - CASSSRGTLVGNTIYF TGTGCCAGCAGCTCGCGAGGGACTTTGGTTGGAAACACCATATATTTT